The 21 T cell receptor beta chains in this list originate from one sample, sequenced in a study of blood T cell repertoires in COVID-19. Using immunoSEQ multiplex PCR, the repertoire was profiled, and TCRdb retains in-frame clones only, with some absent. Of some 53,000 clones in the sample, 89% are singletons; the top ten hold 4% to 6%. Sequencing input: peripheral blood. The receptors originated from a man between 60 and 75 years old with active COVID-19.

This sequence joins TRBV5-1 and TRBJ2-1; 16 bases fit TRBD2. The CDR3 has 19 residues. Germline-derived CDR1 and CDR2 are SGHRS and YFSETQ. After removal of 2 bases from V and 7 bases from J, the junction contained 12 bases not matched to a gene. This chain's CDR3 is CASSLNPGLAGGPRNEQFF. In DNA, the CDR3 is TGCGCCAGCAGCTTAAACCCGGGACTAGCGGGAGGGCCACGGAATGAGCAGTTCTTC. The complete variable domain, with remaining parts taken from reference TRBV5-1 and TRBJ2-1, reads KAGVTQTPRYLIKTRGQQVTLSCSPISGHRSVSWYQQTPGQGLQFLFEYFSETQRNKGNFPGRFSGRQFSNSRSEMNVSTLELGDSALYLCASSLNPGLAGGPRNEQFFGPGTRLTVL.

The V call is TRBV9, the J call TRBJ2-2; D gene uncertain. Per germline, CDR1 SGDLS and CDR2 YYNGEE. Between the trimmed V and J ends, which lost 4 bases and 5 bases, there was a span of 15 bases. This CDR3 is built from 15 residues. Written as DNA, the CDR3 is TGTGCCAGCAGCCAAGCGAGTGGAGTGACCGGGGAGCTGTTTTTT. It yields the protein CASSQASGVTGELFF.

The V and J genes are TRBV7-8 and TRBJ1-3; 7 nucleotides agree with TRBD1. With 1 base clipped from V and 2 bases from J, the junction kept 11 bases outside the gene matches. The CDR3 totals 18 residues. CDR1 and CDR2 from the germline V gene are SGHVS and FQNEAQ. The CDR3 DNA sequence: TGTGCCAGCAGCTTAGAGCGGAGGTACAGGGGAGCTGGAAACACCATATATTTT. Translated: CASSLERRYRGAGNTIYF.

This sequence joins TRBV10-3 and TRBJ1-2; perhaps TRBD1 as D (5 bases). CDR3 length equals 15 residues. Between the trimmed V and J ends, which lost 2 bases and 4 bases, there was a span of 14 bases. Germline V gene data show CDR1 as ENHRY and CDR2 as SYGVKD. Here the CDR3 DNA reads TGTGCCATCAGTGAGGGCAGGGCGAAAAGCTATGGCTACACCTTC. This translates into CAISEGRAKSYGYTF.

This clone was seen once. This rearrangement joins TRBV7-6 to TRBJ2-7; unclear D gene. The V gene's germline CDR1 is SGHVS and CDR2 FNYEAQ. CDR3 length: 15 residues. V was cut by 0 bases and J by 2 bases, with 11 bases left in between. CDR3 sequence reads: CASSLAVGTTYEQYF. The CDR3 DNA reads TGTGCCAGCAGCTTAGCGGTGGGCACAACCTACGAGCAGTACTTC.

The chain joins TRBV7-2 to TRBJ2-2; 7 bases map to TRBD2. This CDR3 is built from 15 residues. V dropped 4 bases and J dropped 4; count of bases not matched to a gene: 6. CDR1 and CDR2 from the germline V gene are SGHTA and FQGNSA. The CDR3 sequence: CASSSSGISTGELFF. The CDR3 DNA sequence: TGTGCCAGCAGCTCCAGCGGGATTTCCACCGGGGAGCTGTTTTTT.

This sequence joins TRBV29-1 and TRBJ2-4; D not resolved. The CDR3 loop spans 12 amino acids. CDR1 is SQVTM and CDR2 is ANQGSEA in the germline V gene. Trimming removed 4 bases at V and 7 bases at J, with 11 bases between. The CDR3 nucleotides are TGCAGCGTTGTTATAGCTGGGAACATTCAGTACTTC. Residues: CSVVIAGNIQYF.

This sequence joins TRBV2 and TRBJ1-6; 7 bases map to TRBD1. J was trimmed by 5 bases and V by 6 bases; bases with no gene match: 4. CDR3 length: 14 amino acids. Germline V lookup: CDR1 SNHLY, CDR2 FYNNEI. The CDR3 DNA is TGTGCCAGCAGCCAGGGACAGAATAATTCACCCCTCCACTTT. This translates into CASSQGQNNSPLHF.

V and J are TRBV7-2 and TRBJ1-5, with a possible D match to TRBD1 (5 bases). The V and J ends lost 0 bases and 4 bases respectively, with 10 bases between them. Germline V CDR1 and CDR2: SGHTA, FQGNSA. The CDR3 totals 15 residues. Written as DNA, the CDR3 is TGTGCCAGCAGCTTAGCCGGGGGAAGGAATCAGCCCCAGCATTTT. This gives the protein CASSLAGGRNQPQHF.

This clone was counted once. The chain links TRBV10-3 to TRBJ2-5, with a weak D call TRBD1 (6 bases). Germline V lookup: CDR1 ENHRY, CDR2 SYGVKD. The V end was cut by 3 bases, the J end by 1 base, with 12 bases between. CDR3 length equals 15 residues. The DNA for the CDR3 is TGTGCCATCAGTGATCCCGGACAGATCCAAGAGACCCAGTACTTC. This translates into CAISDPGQIQETQYF.

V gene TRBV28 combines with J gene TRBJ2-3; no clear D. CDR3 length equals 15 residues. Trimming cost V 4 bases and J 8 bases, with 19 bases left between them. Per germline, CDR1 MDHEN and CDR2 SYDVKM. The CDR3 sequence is CASSSDPGTSGTQYF. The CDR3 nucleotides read TGTGCCAGCAGTTCCGACCCCGGCACATCAGGTACGCAGTATTTT.

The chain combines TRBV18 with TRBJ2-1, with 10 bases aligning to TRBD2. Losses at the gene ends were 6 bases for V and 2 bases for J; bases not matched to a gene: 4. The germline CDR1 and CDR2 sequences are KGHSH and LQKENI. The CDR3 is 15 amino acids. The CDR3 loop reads CASSIAGGAYNEQFF. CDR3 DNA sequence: TGTGCCAGCTCCATAGCGGGAGGCGCCTACAATGAGCAGTTCTTC.

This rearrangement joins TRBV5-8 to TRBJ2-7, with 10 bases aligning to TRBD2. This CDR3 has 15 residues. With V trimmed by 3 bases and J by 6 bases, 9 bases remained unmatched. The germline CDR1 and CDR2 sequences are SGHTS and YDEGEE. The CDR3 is CASSSRSGRKGEQYF. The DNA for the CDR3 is TGTGCCAGCAGCTCACGTAGCGGGAGGAAAGGCGAGCAGTACTTC.

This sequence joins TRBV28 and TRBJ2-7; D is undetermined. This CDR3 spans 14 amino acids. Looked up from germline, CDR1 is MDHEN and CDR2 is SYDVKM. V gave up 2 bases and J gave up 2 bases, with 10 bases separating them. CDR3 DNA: TGTGCCAGCAGTTTACGTAGACATACCTACGAGCAGTACTTC. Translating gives CASSLRRHTYEQYF. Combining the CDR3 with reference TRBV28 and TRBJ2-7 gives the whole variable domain DVKVTQSSRYLVKRTGEKVFLECVQDMDHENMFWYRQDPGLGLRLIYFSYDVKMKEKGDIPEGYSVSREKKERFSLILESASTNQTSMYLCASSLRRHTYEQYFGPGTRLTVT.

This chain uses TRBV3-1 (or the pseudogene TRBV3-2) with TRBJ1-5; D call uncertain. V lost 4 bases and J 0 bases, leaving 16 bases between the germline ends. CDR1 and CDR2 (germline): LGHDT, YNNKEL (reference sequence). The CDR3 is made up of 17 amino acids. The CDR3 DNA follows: TGTGCCAGCAGCCCAGATCGCAGGCTCAATAGCAATCAGCCCCAGCATTTT. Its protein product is CASSPDRRLNSNQPQHF.

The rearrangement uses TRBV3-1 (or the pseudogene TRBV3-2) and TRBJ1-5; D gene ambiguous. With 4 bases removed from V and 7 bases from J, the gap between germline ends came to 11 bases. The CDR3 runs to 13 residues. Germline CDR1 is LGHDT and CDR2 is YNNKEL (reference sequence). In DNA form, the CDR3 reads TGTGCCAGCAGCCTCACTATCGGGCAGCCCCAGCATTTT. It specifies CASSLTIGQPQHF.

CDR3 DNA sequence: TGCGCCAGCAGTGTGCAGGGCAATCAGCCCCAGCATTTT. As protein: CASSVQGNQPQHF. This chain links TRBV10-2 with TRBJ1-5; D unclear. Trimming stripped 4 bases from V and 2 bases from J, with 6 bases between. The CDR3 is 13 amino acids. Germline CDR1 WSHSY, CDR2 SAAADI.

In DNA, the CDR3 is TGTGCCAGCAGCAAGGACAGGGGGGCCAAAAACATTCAGTACTTC. Translating gives CASSKDRGAKNIQYF. The chain is built from TRBV11-1 and TRBJ2-4; TRBD1 matches 10 bases. The germline V gene has CDR1 SGHAT and CDR2 FQDESV (reference sequence). This CDR3 region has 15 residues. Unmatched junction bases numbered 2, after V lost 5 bases and J lost 1 base.

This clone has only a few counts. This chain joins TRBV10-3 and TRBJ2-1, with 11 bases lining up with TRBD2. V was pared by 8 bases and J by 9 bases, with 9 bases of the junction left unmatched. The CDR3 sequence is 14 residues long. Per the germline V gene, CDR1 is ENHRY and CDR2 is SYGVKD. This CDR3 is CAIGTGTSGIEQFF. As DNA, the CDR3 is TGTGCCATCGGGACCGGGACTAGCGGCATTGAGCAGTTCTTC.

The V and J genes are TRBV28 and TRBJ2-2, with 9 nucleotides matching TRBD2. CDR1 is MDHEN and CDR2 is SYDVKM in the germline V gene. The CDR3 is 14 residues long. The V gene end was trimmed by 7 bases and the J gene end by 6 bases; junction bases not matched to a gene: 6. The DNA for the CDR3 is TGTGCCAGCACCCTGGGGACTAGCCCCGGGGAGCTGTTTTTT. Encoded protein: CASTLGTSPGELFF.

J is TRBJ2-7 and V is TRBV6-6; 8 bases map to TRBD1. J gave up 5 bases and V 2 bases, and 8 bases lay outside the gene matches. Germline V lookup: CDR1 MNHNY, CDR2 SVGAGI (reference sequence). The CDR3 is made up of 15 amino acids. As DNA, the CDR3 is TGTGCCAGCAGTTACAGAATCCCAGGGGGCGACGAGCAGTACTTC. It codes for CASSYRIPGGDEQYF.